This TCR beta chain was sequenced for a study of shared clonotypes between healthy human individuals. Here immunoSEQ multiplex PCR was the method, and the copy in TCRdb shows in-frame clones only, minus some. The sample has fewer than 3 million clones, around 93% seen once. The CDR3 spans 14 residues. The V gene's germline CDR1 is LNHDA and CDR2 SQIVND (reference sequence). With V trimmed by 4 bases and J by 4 bases, 5 bases remained unmatched. Sequenced: naive CD4+ T cells from PBMCs. The subset is: CD45RA+ positively selected. The clonotype originates from a man aged 18 to 30 in good health. Some clones in this sample may be carry-over from other donors' samples. The chain links TRBV19 to TRBJ1-1; 8 positions match TRBD1. The CDR3 is CASSTTGGSTEAFF. Written as DNA, the CDR3 is TGTGCCAGTAGTACTACAGGGGGGTCCACTGAAGCTTTCTTT.